This TCR beta chain was obtained from a study of T cells after yellow fever vaccination (dated by TCRdb to between 2019 and 2020). About the investigation overall: The SMART-Seq v4 Ultra Low Input RNA kit was used to prepare libraries from fractions with low cell numbers. To track T-cell clones before and after primary and booster YFV17D yellow fever vaccination, bulk TCR alpha and beta repertoires were sequenced longitudinally. Two healthy male donors, one aged 18 to 29 and one aged 30 to 40 years, made up the cohort. Blood was drawn at multiple timepoints before and after primary and secondary immunization, with bulk PBMC replicates and cell subsets isolated.

A remark on this clonotype: Its binding antigen is unknown. Base qualities are not provided; no much larger clone lies one nucleotide away.

Points the paper makes about the study in general: Only a couple of donors were included in the study, so the extent to which the findings can be generalized is limited. A small fraction of clonotypes showed up in both the CD4 and CD8 compartments, probably as a result of convergent recombination. Compared with the primary T-cell response, the secondary T-cell response was faster but weaker, reaching its peak on day 5 rather than on day 15. After the booster, most of the clones that had expanded following primary vaccination were detected again (just under 97% of CD4 and roughly 88% of CD8), which suggests that memory was broadly maintained. FACS-sorted repertoires could contain abundant contaminating clonotypes from the bulk population, so computational filtering was required.

TCR cDNA was synthesized by 5'RACE template switching, which introduced a universal primer site and unique molecular identifiers. Priming for cDNA synthesis came from both the TCR alpha and TCR beta constant segments. Libraries were amplified in two PCR steps, with sample barcodes and sequencing adapters added in the second step. Sequencing of libraries was done on Illumina HiSeq 2500 (2x100 bp) or NovaSeq (2x150 bp). In the source study's methods: Reads were demultiplexed and collapsed into UMI consensus sequences with MIGEC, and V(D)J alignment was performed with MiXCR. Using edgeR on replicate PBMC samples, clonotypes were called vaccine-responding if FDR was below 0.01 and the log2 fold change was above 5 up to day 15. Each bulk clonotype was labeled CD4 or CD8 based on which sequenced repertoire, CD4 or CD8, contained the clonotype at higher abundance. TCRdb trimmed public reads at Q25 via fastp, called clones via MiXCR and kept in-frame beta chains. Each entry is one CDR3 protein sequence, shown with its most common DNA and genes. The V and J calls here are based on TCRdb, not the publication. Counted in this sample were about 120,000 distinct CDR3 sequences; 7.2% of them appeared once. Of the sample, approximately 2.7% is held by the ten largest clones.

Trimming at the junction amounts to 5 bases on V and 4 bases on J, and the germline ends lie 15 bases apart. The CDR3 goes from the cysteine to the phenylalanine over 14 residues. The sequence is cut down to CDR3 DNA, 42 bases in frame from base 1. Per the germline V gene, SGHVS is the CDR1 and FQNEAQ is the CDR2. Read against the paper, the sample's treatment or condition label means: live attenuated yellow fever vaccine strain. A standard Ficoll-Paque protocol was used to isolate PBMCs from peripheral blood. CD4 and CD8 T-cell fractions were isolated with Dynabeads CD4 and CD8 positive selection kits. TriZol was used to extract RNA from bulk PBMCs, CD4 and CD8 fractions, and dextramer-positive and dextramer-negative fractions.

The TCR sequence derives from a man aged 18 to 30 who received the YFV17D yellow fever vaccine. The rearranged segments are TRBV7-8 and TRBJ2-7; the D region possibly corresponds to TRBD1 (6 bases align). This specimen was CD4+ T cells sorted from PBMCs, taken around 45 days after the first yellow fever vaccination. The CDR3 here reads CASSPMRTDYEQYF. The base sequence is TGTGCCAGCAGCCCCATGAGGACAGATTACGAGCAGTACTTC.